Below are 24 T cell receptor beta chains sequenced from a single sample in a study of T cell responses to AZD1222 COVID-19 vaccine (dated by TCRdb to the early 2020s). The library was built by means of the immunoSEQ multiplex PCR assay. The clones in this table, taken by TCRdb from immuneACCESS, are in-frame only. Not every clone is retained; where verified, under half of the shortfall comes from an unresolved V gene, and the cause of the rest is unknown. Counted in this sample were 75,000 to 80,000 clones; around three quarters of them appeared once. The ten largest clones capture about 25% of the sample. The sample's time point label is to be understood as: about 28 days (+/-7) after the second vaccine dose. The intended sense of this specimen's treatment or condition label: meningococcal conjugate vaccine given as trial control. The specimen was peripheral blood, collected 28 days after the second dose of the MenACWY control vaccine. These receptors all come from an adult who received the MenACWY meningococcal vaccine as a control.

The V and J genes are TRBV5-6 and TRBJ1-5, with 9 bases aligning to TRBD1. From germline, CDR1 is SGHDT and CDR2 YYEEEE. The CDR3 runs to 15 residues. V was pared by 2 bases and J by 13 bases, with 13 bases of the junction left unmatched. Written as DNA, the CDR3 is TGTGCCAGCAGCTTTGCAGGACAGGGGAGAGTGGAGCAGCATTTT. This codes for CASSFAGQGRVEQHF.

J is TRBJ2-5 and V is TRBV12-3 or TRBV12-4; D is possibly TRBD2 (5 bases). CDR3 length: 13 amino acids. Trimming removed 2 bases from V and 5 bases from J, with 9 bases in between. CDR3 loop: CASSLSGSETQYF. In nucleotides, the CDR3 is TGTGCCAGCAGTTTATCGGGAAGCGAGACCCAGTACTTC.

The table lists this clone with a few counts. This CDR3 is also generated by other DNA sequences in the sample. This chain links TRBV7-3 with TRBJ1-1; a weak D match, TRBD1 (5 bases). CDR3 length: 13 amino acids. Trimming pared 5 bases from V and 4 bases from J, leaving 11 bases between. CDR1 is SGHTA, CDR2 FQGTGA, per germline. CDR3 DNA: TGTGCCAGCAGCCTCCAGAGGGGCACTGAAGCTTTCTTT. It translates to CASSLQRGTEAFF.

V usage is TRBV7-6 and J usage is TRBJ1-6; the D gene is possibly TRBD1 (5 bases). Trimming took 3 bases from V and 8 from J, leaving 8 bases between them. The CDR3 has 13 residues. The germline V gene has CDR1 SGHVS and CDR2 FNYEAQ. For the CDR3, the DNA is TGTGCCAGCAGCTTTGGGGCTGATTCACCCCTCCACTTT. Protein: CASSFGADSPLHF.

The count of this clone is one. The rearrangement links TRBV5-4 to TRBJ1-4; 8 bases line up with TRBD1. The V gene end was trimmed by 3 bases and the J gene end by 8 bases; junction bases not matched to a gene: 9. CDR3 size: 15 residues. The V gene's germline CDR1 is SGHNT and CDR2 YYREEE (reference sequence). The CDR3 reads CASSSGTGTGEKLFF. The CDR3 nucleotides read TGTGCCAGCAGCTCGGGGACCGGGACAGGCGAAAAACTGTTTTTT.

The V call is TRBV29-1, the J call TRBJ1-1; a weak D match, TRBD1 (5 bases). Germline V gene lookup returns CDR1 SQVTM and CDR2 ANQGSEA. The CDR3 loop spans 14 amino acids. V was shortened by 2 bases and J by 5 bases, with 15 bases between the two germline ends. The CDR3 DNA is TGCAGCGTTGAACAGGGCCCCCGGAGGACTGAAGCTTTCTTT. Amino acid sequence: CSVEQGPRRTEAFF.

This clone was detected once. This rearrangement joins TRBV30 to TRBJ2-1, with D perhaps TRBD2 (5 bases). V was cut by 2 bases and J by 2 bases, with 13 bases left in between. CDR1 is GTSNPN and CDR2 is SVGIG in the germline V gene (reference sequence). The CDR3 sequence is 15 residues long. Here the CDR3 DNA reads TGTGCCTGGAGTAAAGCGGTCCTACCCTACAATGAGCAGTTCTTC. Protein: CAWSKAVLPYNEQFF. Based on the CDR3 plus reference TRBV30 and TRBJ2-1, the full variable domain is SQTIHQWPATLVQPVGSPLSLECTVEGTSNPNLYWYRQAAGRGLQLLFYSVGIGQISSEVPQNLSASRPQDRQFILSSKKLLLSDSGFYLCAWSKAVLPYNEQFFGPGTRLTVL.

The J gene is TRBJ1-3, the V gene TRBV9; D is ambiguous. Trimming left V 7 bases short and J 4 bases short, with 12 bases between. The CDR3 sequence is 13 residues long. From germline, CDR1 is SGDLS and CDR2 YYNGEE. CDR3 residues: CASGQAGGNTIYF. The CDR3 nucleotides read TGTGCCAGCGGCCAGGCTGGAGGAAACACCATATATTTT.

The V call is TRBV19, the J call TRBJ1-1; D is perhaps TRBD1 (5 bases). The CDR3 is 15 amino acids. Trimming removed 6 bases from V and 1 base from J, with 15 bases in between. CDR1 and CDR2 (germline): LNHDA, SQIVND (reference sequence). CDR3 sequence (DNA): TGTGCCAGTAGGATGTTTGACAGTAAGAACACTGAAGCTTTCTTT. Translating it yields CASRMFDSKNTEAFF.

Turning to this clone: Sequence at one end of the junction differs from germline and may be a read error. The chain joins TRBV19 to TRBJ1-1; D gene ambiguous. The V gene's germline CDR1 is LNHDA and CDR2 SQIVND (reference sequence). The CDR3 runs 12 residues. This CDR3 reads CASSVDQTEAFF. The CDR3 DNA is TGTGCCAGTAGTGTAGACCAGACTGAAGCTTTCTTT.

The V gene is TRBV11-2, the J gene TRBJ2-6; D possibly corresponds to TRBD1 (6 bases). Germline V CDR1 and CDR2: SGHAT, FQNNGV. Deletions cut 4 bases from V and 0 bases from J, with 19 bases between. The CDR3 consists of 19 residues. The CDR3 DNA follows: TGTGCCAGCAGCTCTCAGAGGGGGACATCTTTCTCTGGGGCCAACGTCCTGACTTTC. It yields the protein CASSSQRGTSFSGANVLTF.

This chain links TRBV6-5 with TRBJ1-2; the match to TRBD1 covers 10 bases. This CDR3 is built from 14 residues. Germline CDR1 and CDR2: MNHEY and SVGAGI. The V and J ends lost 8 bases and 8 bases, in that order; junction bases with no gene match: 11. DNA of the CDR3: TGTGCCAGCCTACCCGACAGGGGGCCAGGAGGCTACACCTTC. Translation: CASLPDRGPGGYTF.

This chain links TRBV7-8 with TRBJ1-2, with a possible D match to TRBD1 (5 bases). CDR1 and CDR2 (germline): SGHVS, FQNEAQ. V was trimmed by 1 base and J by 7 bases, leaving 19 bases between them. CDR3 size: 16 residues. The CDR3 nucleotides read TGTGCCAGCAGCTTAGGGAGGCAGGGCGCCTCTGGTGGCTACACCTTC. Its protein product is CASSLGRQGASGGYTF.

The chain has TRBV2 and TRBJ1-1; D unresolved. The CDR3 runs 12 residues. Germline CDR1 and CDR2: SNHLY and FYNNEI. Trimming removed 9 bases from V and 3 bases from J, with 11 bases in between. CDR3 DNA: TGTGCCAGACAAAGGGCTGACACTGAAGCTTTCTTT. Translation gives CARQRADTEAFF. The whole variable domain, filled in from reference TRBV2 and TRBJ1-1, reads EPEVTQTPSHQVTQMGQEVILRCVPISNHLYFYWYRQILGQKVEFLVSFYNNEISEKSEIFDDQFSVERPDGSNFTLKIRSTKLEDSAMYFCARQRADTEAFFGQGTRLTVV.

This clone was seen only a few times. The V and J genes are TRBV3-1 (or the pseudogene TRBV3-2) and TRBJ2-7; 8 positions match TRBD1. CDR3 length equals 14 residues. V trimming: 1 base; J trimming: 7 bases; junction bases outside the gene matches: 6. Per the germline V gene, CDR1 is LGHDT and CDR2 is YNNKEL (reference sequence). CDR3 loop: CASSQVSRGREQYF. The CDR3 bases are TGTGCCAGCAGCCAAGTTTCCAGGGGGCGAGAGCAGTACTTC.

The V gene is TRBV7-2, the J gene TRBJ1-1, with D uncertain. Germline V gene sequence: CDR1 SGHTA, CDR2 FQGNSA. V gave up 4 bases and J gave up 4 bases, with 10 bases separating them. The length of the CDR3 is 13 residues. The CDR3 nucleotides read TGTGCCAGCAGCTCGGTTCGCGGCACTGAAGCTTTCTTT. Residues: CASSSVRGTEAFF.

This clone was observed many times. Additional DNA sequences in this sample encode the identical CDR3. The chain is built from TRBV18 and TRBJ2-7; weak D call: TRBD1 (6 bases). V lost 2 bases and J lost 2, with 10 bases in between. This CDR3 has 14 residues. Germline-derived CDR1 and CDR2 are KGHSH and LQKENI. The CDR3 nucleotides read TGTGCCAGCTCACCAGGTTGGGACACCTACGAGCAGTACTTC. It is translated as CASSPGWDTYEQYF.

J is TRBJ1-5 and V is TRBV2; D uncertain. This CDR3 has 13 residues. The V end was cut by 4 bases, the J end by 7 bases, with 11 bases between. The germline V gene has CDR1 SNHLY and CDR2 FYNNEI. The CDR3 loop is CASSATPQQPQHF. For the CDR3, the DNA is TGTGCCAGCAGTGCAACCCCTCAGCAGCCCCAGCATTTT.

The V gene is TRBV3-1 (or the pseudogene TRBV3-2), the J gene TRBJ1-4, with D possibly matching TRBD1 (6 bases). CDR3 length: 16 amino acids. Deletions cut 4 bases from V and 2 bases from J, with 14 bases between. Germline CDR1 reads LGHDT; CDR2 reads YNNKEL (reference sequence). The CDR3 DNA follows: TGTGCCAGCAGCCTAAGAGGGGGTTTGACTAATGAAAAACTGTTTTTT. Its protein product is CASSLRGGLTNEKLFF.

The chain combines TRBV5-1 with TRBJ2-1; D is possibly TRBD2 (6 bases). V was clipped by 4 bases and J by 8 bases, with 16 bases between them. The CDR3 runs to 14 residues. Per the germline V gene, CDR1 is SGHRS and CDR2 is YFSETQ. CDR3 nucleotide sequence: TGCGCCAGCAGCCCGCTCCTGGGGGAGGATGAGCAGTTCTTC. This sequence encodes CASSPLLGEDEQFF.

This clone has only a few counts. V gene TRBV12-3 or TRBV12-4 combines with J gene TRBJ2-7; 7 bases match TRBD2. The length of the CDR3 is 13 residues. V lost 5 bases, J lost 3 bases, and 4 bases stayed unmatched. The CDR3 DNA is TGTGCCAGCAGTCGGGGACTACACTACGAGCAGTACTTC. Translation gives CASSRGLHYEQYF.

The CDR3 loop is CASSLVGQGAEKNIQYF. Written as DNA, the CDR3 is TGTGCCAGCAGCTTGGTTGGGCAGGGGGCTGAAAAAAACATTCAGTACTTC. This chain uses TRBV5-4 with TRBJ2-4; 8 positions match TRBD1. Germline V gene data show CDR1 as SGHNT and CDR2 as YYREEE (reference sequence). V gave up 0 bases and J gave up 4 bases; unmatched junction bases: 9. The CDR3 sequence is 17 residues long. The variable domain in full, completed from reference TRBV5-4 and TRBJ2-4, reads ETGVTQSPTHLIKTRGQQVTLRCSSQSGHNTVSWYQQALGQGPQFIFQYYREEENGRGNFPPRFSGLQFPNYSSELNVNALELDDSALYLCASSLVGQGAEKNIQYFGAGTRLSVL.

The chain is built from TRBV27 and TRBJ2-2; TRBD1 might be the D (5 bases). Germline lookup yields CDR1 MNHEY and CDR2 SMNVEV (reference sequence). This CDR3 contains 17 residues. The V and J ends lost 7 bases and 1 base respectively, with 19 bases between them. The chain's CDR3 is CASMTSFDTGNTGELFF. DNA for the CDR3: TGTGCCAGCATGACCTCCTTTGACACAGGGAACACCGGGGAGCTGTTTTTT.

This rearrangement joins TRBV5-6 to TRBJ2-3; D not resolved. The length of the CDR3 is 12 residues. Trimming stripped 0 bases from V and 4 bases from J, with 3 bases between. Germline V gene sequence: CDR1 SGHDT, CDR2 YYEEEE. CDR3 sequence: CASSLEADTQYF. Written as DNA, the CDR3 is TGTGCCAGCAGCTTGGAAGCAGATACGCAGTATTTT. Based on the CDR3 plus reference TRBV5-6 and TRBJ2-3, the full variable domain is DAGVTQSPTHLIKTRGQQVTLRCSPKSGHDTVSWYQQALGQGPQFIFQYYEEEERQRGNFPDRFSGHQFPNYSSELNVNALLLGDSALYLCASSLEADTQYFGPGTRLTVL.